This T cell receptor beta chain emerged from a study of blood T cell repertoires in COVID-19. The wider study: T cells, B-cell-depleted T cells, or PBMCs provided the cDNA or gDNA that served as material.

The V and J ends lost 5 bases and 6 bases respectively, with 11 bases between them. CDR3 length equals 14 residues. The germline CDR1 and CDR2 sequences are MNHEY and SMNVEV (reference sequence). Clones were sequenced by immunoSEQ multiplex PCR, and TCRdb holds only the in-frame ones, with some missing. Altogether around 450,000 clones are present, roughly nine tenths being singletons, with the ten largest covering under 0.75%. Participants were aged about 18 to 100 years from about two dozen US areas. What the recovered Cohort 3 donors had was two negative PCRs, clearance, or symptom resolution. Sequencing input: PBMCs or T cells enriched from blood (not recorded which). V is TRBV27 and J is TRBJ1-6, with TRBD1 as a possible D gene (6 bases). The clonotype was recovered from a woman between 18 and 29 years old who had recovered from COVID-19. The CDR3 region has the DNA TGTGCCAGCAGTCGCAGGGGCCCTAATTCACCCCTCCACTTT. It yields the protein CASSRRGPNSPLHF.